One sample yielded the 24 T cell receptor beta chains listed below, sequenced in a study of blood T cells in healthy people across ages. Alongside a J-beta primer mix, a sample-barcoded 5' primer served in a second PCR lasting about 7 to 12 cycles. TCRdb reanalysed the 5' RACE reads using MiXCR and keeps one entry per CDR3 protein. There are 800,000 or so distinct CDR3 sequences in the sample; around 25% occur only once, and more than 3% lies in the top ten. This sample also belongs to another study, concerning T cells of mothers and their children.

The sample taken for sequencing was blood. The source is a boy aged 10-17 years in good health.

The table lists this clonotype with a few counts. This CDR3 reads CASSRLPGQGRGNTEAFF. CDR3 nucleotides: TGTGCCAGCAGCCGACTTCCGGGACAGGGGCGAGGGAACACTGAAGCTTTCTTT. The gene calls are TRBV14 and TRBJ1-1; the match to TRBD1 covers 10 bases. This CDR3 region has 18 residues. The junction had 12 bases not matched to a gene; V was cut back by 4 bases and J by 1 base. Germline CDR1 is SGHDN and CDR2 is FVKESK.

The gene calls are TRBV6-2 or TRBV6-3 and TRBJ1-5, with 7 bases fitting TRBD1. Germline CDR1 is MNHEY and CDR2 is SVGEGT. This CDR3 has 16 residues. V shed 2 bases and J 1 base; nucleotides not matched to a gene: 5. The chain's CDR3 is CASSYPTGWSNQPQHF. CDR3 in DNA: TGTGCCAGCAGTTACCCGACAGGGTGGAGCAATCAGCCCCAGCATTTT.

For this clonotype: At one boundary the junction diverges from the germline segment, which might be a read error. The chain uses TRBV28 and TRBJ2-3; TRBD2 matches 11 bases. This CDR3 is 17 amino acids long. From germline, CDR1 is MDHEN and CDR2 SYDVKM. As DNA, the CDR3 is TGTGCCAGCAGTGTACCGGGACTAGCGGCCAGCACAGATACGCAGTACTTT. It is translated as CASSVPGLAASTDTQYF.

The CDR3 sequence: CASSLEPNNEQFF. CDR3 sequence (DNA): TGTGCCAGCAGCTTAGAACCCAACAATGAGCAGTTCTTC. The gene calls are TRBV11-2 and TRBJ2-1; the D is unclear. CDR1 is SGHAT, CDR2 FQNNGV, per germline. The CDR3 sequence is 13 residues long. V was pared by 0 bases and J by 5 bases, with 5 bases between.

This chain uses TRBV28 with TRBJ2-7; D is uncertain. V was cut by 5 bases and J by 0 bases, with 11 bases left in between. From germline, CDR1 is MDHEN and CDR2 SYDVKM. The CDR3 length is 14 residues. The CDR3, as DNA: TGTGCCAGCAGTGTGGGGAAAAGCTCCTACGAGCAGTACTTC. Encoded protein: CASSVGKSSYEQYF.

This chain connects TRBV5-1 to TRBJ2-5; 11 nucleotides align to TRBD2. The CDR3 spans 18 residues. Per germline, CDR1 SGHRS and CDR2 YFSETQ. Germline trimming cut 5 bases from V and 2 bases from J; bases unmatched to any gene: 14. The CDR3 here is CASSPRISGRASQETQYF. In DNA form, the CDR3 reads TGCGCCAGCAGTCCCAGAATTAGCGGGAGGGCCAGTCAAGAGACCCAGTACTTC.

In its sample, this clonotype was seen once. The J gene is TRBJ2-1, the V gene TRBV28; 8 bases map to TRBD2. The CDR3 has 14 residues. With V trimmed by 2 bases and J by 7 bases, 4 bases remained unmatched. CDR1 MDHEN and CDR2 SYDVKM come from the germline V gene. The chain's CDR3 is CASSLRPSGNEQFF. CDR3 DNA sequence: TGTGCCAGCAGTTTACGCCCTAGCGGGAATGAGCAGTTCTTC.

Only a few counts were recorded for this clonotype. This chain links TRBV6-5 with TRBJ1-1; D not certain. The CDR3 covers 13 residues. CDR1 and CDR2 (germline): MNHEY, SVGAGI. The V gene lost 6 bases and the J gene lost 6 bases, with 14 bases spanning the gap. The CDR3 is CASRSTPTAEAFF. CDR3 in DNA: TGTGCCAGCAGATCGACACCTACCGCTGAAGCTTTCTTT.

The gene calls are TRBV29-1 and TRBJ2-7; TRBD2 agrees at 8 bases. This CDR3 contains 12 residues. Germline V lookup: CDR1 SQVTM, CDR2 ANQGSEA. J gave up 2 bases and V 6 bases, and 3 bases lay outside the gene matches. The CDR3 DNA sequence: TGCAGCGTGCAGACTAGCGCCTACGAGCAGTACTTC. Its translation is CSVQTSAYEQYF.

This clonotype was picked up a small number of times. V usage is TRBV20-1 and J usage is TRBJ2-4; D remains ambiguous. The CDR3 has 15 residues. CDR1 and CDR2 (germline): DFQATT, SNEGSKA (reference sequence). The V end lost 0 bases, the J end lost 0 bases, and 9 bases lay between the germline ends. The CDR3 spells CSARDQEIAKNIQYF. DNA for the CDR3: TGCAGTGCTAGAGATCAAGAGATAGCCAAAAACATTCAGTACTTC.

The table lists this clonotype with a few counts. This chain connects TRBV28 to TRBJ2-2; a possible D gene is TRBD2 (6 bases). The germline gives CDR1 MDHEN, CDR2 SYDVKM. The CDR3 extends over 16 amino acids. Trimming took off 7 bases at V and 3 bases at J, with 18 bases between the two ends. CDR3 sequence: CASTIGDAGYTGELFF. The CDR3 coding sequence is TGTGCCAGCACCATAGGGGACGCGGGGTACACCGGGGAGCTGTTTTTT.

The table lists this clonotype with a few counts. This chain joins TRBV7-8 and TRBJ2-7; 10 positions match TRBD1. In germline, CDR1 is SGHVS, CDR2 FQNEAQ. This CDR3 contains 15 residues. V dropped 1 base and J dropped 3; count of bases not matched to a gene: 3. The CDR3 protein is CASSLVTGGRYEQYF. CDR3 nucleotide sequence: TGTGCCAGCAGCTTAGTGACAGGGGGCCGCTACGAGCAGTACTTC.

This clonotype has only a few counts. The chain combines TRBV5-6 with TRBJ2-1; 8 nucleotides agree with TRBD2. Germline V gives CDR1 SGHDT, CDR2 YYEEEE. Trimming removed 3 bases from V and 6 bases from J; junction bases left unmatched: 8. This CDR3 has 15 amino acids. The CDR3 is CASSSSGRAPNEQFF. The CDR3 DNA follows: TGTGCCAGCAGCTCCAGCGGGAGAGCCCCCAATGAGCAGTTCTTC.

V is TRBV27 and J is TRBJ2-5; D possibly corresponds to TRBD2 (6 bases). The J call is doubtful: the DNA matches TRBJ2-7 better. Germline V gene sequence: CDR1 MNHEY, CDR2 SMNVEV (reference sequence). The CDR3 extends over 14 amino acids. CDR3 sequence (DNA): TGTGCCAGCAAGGGAGTGGCGGGATCCTACGAGCAGTACTTC. Encoded protein: CASKGVAGSYEQYF.

This chain joins TRBV20-1 and TRBJ1-5; TRBD1 might be the D (5 bases). V was trimmed by 5 bases and J by 8 bases, leaving 19 bases between them. Per the germline V gene, CDR1 is DFQATT and CDR2 is SNEGSKA (reference sequence). There are 14 residues in the CDR3. This CDR3 is CSARPSGAGEPQHF. The CDR3 DNA follows: TGCAGTGCTCGGCCATCTGGGGCTGGGGAGCCCCAGCATTTT.

The genes are TRBV7-2 and TRBJ1-6; D not resolved. V dropped 2 bases and J dropped 5 bases, with 7 bases sitting between them. The CDR3 runs to 14 residues. Looked up from germline, CDR1 is SGHTA and CDR2 is FQGNSA. In nucleotides, the CDR3 is TGTGCCAGCAGCTTATTAGGGAATAATTCACCCCTCCACTTT. Translated: CASSLLGNNSPLHF.

CDR3 sequence reads: CASSRVSSDTQETQYF. Written as DNA, the CDR3 is TGTGCCAGCAGCCGCGTCTCATCTGATACTCAAGAGACCCAGTACTTC. The chain couples TRBV3-1 to TRBJ2-5; D remains unclear. The CDR3 totals 16 residues. Germline CDR1 and CDR2: LGHDT and YNNKEL (reference sequence). V lost 4 bases, J lost 2 bases, and 17 bases lay in between.

V and J are TRBV14 and TRBJ1-2; no definite D call. Germline loops: CDR1 SGHDN, CDR2 FVKESK. The CDR3 covers 13 residues. The ends were cut back, 1 base at V and 0 bases at J, with 3 bases in the middle. CDR3 sequence: CASSQVTNYGYTF. CDR3 nucleotides: TGTGCCAGCAGCCAAGTTACTAACTATGGCTACACCTTC.

This clonotype was picked up a small number of times. The chain links TRBV18 to TRBJ1-1; 7 bases map to TRBD1. This CDR3 has 17 residues. Looked up from germline, CDR1 is KGHSH and CDR2 is LQKENI. Trimming cost V 2 bases and J 3 bases; bases outside gene matches: 12. CDR3 sequence reads: CASSPYQPGQKYTEAFF. As DNA, the CDR3 is TGTGCCAGCTCACCATATCAACCGGGACAGAAGTACACTGAAGCTTTCTTT.

This clonotype was counted between two and nine times. The chain carries TRBV3-1 and TRBJ1-6, with 7 nucleotides matching TRBD1. Germline V gives CDR1 LGHDT, CDR2 YNNKEL (reference sequence). V lost 3 bases and J lost 8; bases outside the gene matches: 16. The CDR3 runs to 18 residues. The CDR3 sequence: CASSQEFDRDVWDSPLHF. Here the CDR3 DNA reads TGTGCCAGCAGCCAGGAGTTTGACAGGGACGTTTGGGATTCACCCCTCCACTTT.

This chain uses TRBV30 with TRBJ1-3; D uncertain. The CDR3 length is 16 residues. Germline V gene data show CDR1 as GTSNPN and CDR2 as SVGIG (reference sequence). Trimming removed 2 bases from V and 0 bases from J, with 14 bases in between. For the CDR3, the DNA is TGTGCCTGGAGTACCATCGACGGACTCTCTGGAAACACCATATATTTT. It specifies CAWSTIDGLSGNTIYF. The full variable domain, its missing parts supplied by reference TRBV30 and TRBJ1-3, is SQTIHQWPATLVQPVGSPLSLECTVEGTSNPNLYWYRQAAGRGLQLLFYSVGIGQISSEVPQNLSASRPQDRQFILSSKKLLLSDSGFYLCAWSTIDGLSGNTIYFGEGSWLTVV.

In regard to this clonotype: This may be a read error, as it is one base from a much larger clone. The chain has TRBV24-1 and TRBJ2-5; D might be TRBD1 (6 bases). Germline loops: CDR1 KGHDR, CDR2 SFDVKD. This CDR3 region has 14 residues. The CDR3 DNA follows: TGTGCCTCCAGTGATTTGGGGGCCGAAGAGACCCAGTACTTC. Translated: CASSDLGAEETQYF.

The chain employs TRBV20-1 and TRBJ2-5; 8 bases are a match to TRBD2. CDR3 length: 16 residues. Trimming took 3 bases from V and 0 from J; bases not matched to a gene: 9. The germline gives CDR1 DFQATT, CDR2 SNEGSKA (reference sequence). In DNA form, the CDR3 reads TGCAGTGCTAGGATCCAACTAGCGGCCCACCAAGAGACCCAGTACTTC. Translating gives CSARIQLAAHQETQYF.

On this clonotype: A much larger clone lies a single base off, so this may be a read error. J is TRBJ2-5 and V is TRBV6-4; 10 bases line up with TRBD2. CDR3 size: 15 residues. CDR1 and CDR2 from the germline V gene are MRHNA and SNTAGT. The DNA of the CDR3 is TGTGCCAGCAGTGACTCTAGCGGGGGGTACAATGAGCGGTTCTTC. Translated: CASSDSSGGYNERFF.